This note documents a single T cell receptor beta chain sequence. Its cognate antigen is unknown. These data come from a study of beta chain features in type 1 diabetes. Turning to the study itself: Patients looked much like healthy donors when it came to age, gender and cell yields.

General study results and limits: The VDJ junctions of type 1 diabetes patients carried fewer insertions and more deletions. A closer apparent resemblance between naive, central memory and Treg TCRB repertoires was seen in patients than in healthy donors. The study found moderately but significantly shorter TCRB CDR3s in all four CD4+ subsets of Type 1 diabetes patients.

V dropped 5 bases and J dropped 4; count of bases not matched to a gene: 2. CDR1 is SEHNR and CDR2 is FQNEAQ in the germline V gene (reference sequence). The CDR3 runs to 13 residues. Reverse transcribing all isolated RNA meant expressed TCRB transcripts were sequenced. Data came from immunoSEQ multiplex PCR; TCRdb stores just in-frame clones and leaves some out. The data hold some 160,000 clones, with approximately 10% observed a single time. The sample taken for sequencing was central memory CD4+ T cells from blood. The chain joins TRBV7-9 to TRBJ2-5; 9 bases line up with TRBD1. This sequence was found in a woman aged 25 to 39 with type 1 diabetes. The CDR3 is CASSGGQGETQYF. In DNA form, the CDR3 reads TGTGCCAGCAGCGGGGGACAGGGAGAGACCCAGTACTTC.